The present T cell receptor (beta chain) was sequenced within a study of shared clonotypes between healthy human individuals. Assay execution proceeded at the deep level. Over several immunoSEQ plates, each subset's genomic DNA was distributed in even portions. Sequencing used immunoSEQ multiplex PCR; TCRdb keeps in-frame clones, though not all of them. The table includes about 490,000 clones, about 72% detected once. With 5 bases clipped from V and 9 bases from J, the junction kept 5 bases outside the gene matches. This CDR3 region has 13 residues. Germline assignment: CDR1 MRHNA and CDR2 SNTAGT. The clonotype comes from a woman aged 40 to 50 in good health. Some clones in this sample may be carry-over from other donors' samples. V gene TRBV6-4 combines with J gene TRBJ2-7; 12 nucleotides match TRBD2. The sequencing sample was made of PBMCs. Here the CDR3 reads CASSSLAGGPQYF. CDR3 nucleotides: TGTGCCAGCAGTTCTCTAGCGGGAGGGCCGCAGTACTTC.